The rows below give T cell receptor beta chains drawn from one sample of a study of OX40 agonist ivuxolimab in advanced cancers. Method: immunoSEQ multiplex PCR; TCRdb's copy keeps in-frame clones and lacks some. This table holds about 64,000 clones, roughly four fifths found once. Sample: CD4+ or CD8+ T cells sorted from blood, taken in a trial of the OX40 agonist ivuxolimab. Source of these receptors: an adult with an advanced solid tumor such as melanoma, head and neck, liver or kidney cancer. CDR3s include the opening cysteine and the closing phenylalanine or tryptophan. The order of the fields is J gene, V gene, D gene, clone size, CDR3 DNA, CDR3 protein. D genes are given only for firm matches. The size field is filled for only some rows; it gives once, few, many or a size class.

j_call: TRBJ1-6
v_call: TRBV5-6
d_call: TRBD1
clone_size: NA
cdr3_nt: TGTGCCAGCAGCCGCGGGACAGTCGATTCACCCCTCCACTTT
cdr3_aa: CASSRGTVDSPLHF

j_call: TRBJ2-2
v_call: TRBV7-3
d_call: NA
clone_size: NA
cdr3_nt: TGTGCCAGCAGAGTAGGGGCCGAAAACACCGGGGAGCTGTTTTTT
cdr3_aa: CASRVGAENTGELFF

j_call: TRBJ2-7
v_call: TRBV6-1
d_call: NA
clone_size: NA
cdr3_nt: TGTGCCAGCAGGCCTATGGTCGGCGGACCGGGGGAGCAGTACTTC
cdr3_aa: CASRPMVGGPGEQYF

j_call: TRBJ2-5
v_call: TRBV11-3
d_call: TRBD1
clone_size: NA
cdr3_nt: TGTGCCAGCAGCTTAGGAGGGACAGGGGGAGAGACCCAGTACTTC
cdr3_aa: CASSLGGTGGETQYF

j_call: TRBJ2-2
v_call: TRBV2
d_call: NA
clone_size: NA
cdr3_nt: TGTGCCAGCAGTGAGAGCAAGAACACCGGGGAGCTGTTTTTT
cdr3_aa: CASSESKNTGELFF

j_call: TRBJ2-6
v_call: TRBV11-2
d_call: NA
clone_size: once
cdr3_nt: TGTGCCAGCAGTTCTTTGGGGGCTGGGGCCAACGTCCTGACTTTC
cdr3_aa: CASSSLGAGANVLTF

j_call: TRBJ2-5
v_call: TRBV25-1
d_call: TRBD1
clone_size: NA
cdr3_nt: TGTGCCAGCAGCCTACCGGGACAGGGGGAAGAGACCCAGTACTTC
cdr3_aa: CASSLPGQGEETQYF

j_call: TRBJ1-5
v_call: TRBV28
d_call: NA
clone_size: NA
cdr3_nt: TGTGCCAGCAAAGGCCGGGACACTTCAATTCCCCAGCATTTT
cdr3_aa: CASKGRDTSIPQHF

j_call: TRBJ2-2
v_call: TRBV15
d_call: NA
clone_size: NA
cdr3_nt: TGTGCCACCAGCAGAGGGGGGGCTTACACCGGGGAGCTGTTTTTT
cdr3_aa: CATSRGGAYTGELFF

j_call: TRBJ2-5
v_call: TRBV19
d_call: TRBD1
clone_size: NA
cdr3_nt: TGTGCCAGTAGTACCGGGACAGGGGAACCAAAAGAGACCCAGTACTTC
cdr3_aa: CASSTGTGEPKETQYF

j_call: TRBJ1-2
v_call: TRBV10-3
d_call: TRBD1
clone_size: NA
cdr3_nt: TGTGCCATCAGTGAAACCCCCGGACAGGGAAAAGGCTACACCTTC
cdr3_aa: CAISETPGQGKGYTF

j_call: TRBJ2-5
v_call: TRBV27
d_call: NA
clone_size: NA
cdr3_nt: TGTGCCAGCAGTTACGCCTCCCGGGGGGCGGCCCAGTACTTC
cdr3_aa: CASSYASRGAAQYF

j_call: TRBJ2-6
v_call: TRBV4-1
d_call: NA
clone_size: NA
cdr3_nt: TGCGCCAGCAGCCATTCGGGGCGTGGGGCCAACGTCCTGACTTTC
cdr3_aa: CASSHSGRGANVLTF

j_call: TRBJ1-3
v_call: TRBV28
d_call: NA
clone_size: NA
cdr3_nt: TGTGCCAGCACTCGGGCCGGGAGCTCTGGAAACACCATATATTTT
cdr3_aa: CASTRAGSSGNTIYF

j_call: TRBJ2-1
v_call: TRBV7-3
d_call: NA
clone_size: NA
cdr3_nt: TGTGCCAGCAGCTTAGAAGCTTCCCGCTACAATGAGCAGTTCTTC
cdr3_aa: CASSLEASRYNEQFF

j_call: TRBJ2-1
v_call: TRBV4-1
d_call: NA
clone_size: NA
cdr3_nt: TGCGCCAGCAGAACCCCGGGGACCCTGTACAATGAGCAGTTCTTC
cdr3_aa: CASRTPGTLYNEQFF

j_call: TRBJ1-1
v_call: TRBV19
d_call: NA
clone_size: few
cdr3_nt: TGTGCCAGTACCGCCAAGCCAGGGAACACTGAAGCTTTCTTT
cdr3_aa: CASTAKPGNTEAFF

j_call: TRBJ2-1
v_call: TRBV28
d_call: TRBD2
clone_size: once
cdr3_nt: TGTGCCAGCAGTGCTGCCCCGGGAGGGAATTACAATGAGCAGTTCTTC
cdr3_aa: CASSAAPGGNYNEQFF

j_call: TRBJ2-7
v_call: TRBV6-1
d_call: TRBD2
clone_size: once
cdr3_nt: TGTGCCAGCTGGGAGGGCTACTACGAGCAGTACTTC
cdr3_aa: CASWEGYYEQYF

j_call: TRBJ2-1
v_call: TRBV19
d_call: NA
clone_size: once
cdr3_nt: TGTGCCAGTAGTATTATTGACAGCTACAATGAGCAGTTCTTC
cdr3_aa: CASSIIDSYNEQFF

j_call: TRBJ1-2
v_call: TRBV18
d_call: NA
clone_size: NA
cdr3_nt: TGTGCCAGCTCACCGTTGGGGGCGAGCGACTACACCTTC
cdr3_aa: CASSPLGASDYTF

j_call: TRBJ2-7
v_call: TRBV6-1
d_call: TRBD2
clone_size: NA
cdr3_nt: TGTGCCAGCACCAAACAGAGCGGGGGGGTTTGGGAGCAGTACTTC
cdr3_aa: CASTKQSGGVWEQYF

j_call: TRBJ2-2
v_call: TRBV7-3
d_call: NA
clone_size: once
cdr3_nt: TGTGCCAGCACGCAGGGGAACACCGGGGAGCTGTTTTTT
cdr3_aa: CASTQGNTGELFF

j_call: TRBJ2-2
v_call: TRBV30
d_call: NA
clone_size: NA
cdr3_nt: TGTGCCTGGACTCGGGCCCCGATGATAGGCACCGGGGAGCTGTTTTTT
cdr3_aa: CAWTRAPMIGTGELFF

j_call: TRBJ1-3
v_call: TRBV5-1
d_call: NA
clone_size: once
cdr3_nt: TGCGCCAGCAGCCAGGACAACTCTGGAAACACCATATATTTT
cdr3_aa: CASSQDNSGNTIYF

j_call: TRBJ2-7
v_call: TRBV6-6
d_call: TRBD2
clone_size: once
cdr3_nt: TGTGCCAGCAGTCGATTGGGACTAGCGGGAGAGTACGAGCAGTACTTC
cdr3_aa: CASSRLGLAGEYEQYF

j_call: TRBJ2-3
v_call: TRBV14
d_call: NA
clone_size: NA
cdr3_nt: TGTGCCAGCAGCCAAGAGGCGCAGAGAACAGATACGCAGTATTTT
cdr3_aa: CASSQEAQRTDTQYF

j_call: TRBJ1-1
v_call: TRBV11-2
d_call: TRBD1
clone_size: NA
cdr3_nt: TGTGCCAGCAGCTTACCTCCGACAGGGCCCCCCGAAGCTTTCTTT
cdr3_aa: CASSLPPTGPPEAFF

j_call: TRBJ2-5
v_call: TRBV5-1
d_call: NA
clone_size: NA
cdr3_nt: TGCGCCAGCGGGAGTGAGACCCAGTACTTC
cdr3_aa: CASGSETQYF

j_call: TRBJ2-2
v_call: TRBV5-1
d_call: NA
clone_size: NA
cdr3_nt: TGCGCCAGCAGCTTACAGGGACCGAACACCGGGGAGCTGTTTTTT
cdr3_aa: CASSLQGPNTGELFF

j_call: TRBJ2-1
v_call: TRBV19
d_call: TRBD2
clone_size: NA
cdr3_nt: TGTGCCAGTAGTATAATTCTGGGGCTAGCGGGGAGCTCCTACAATGAGCAGTTCTTC
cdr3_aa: CASSIILGLAGSSYNEQFF

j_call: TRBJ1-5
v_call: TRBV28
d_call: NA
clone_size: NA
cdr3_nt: TGTGCCAGCAGGTCGGGAGGGACTCAGCCCCAGCATTTT
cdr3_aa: CASRSGGTQPQHF

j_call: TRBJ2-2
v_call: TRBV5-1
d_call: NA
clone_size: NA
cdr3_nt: TGCGCCAGCAGCGCGGACCCTACCGGGGAGCTGTTTTTT
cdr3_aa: CASSADPTGELFF

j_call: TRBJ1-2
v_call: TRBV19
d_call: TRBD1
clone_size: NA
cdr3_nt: TGTGCCAGTACGGGACAGGGGGCGATTGGCTACACCTTC
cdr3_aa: CASTGQGAIGYTF

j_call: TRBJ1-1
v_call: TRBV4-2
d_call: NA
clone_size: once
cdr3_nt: TGTGCCAGCAGCCATCCGTCAGAGAACACTGAAGCTTTCTTT
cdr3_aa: CASSHPSENTEAFF

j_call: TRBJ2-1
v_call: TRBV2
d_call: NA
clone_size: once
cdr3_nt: TGTGCCAGCAGTCGACCAAACAATGAGCAGTTCTTC
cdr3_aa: CASSRPNNEQFF